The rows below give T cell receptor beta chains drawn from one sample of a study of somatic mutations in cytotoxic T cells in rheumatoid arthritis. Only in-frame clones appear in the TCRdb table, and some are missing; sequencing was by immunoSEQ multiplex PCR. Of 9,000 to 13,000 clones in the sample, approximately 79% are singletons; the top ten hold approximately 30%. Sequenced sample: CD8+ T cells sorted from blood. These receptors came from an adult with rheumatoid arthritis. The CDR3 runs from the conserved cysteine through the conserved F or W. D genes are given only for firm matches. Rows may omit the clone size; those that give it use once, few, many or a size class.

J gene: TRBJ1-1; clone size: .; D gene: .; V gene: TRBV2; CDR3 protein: CASSEGTEAFF; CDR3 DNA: TGTGCCAGCAGCGAGGGCACTGAAGCTTTCTTT
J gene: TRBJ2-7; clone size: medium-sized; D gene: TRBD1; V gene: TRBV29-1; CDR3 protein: CSGGQGAYEQYF; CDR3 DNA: TGCAGCGGGGGACAGGGGGCCTACGAGCAGTACTTC
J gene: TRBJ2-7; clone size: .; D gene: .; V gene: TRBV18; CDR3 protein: CASSPPSSVYEQYF; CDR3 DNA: TGTGCCAGCTCACCACCATCTAGCGTCTACGAGCAGTACTTC
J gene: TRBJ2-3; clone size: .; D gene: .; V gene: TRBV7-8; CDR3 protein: CASSLVPQLSTDTQYF; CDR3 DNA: TGTGCCAGCAGCTTAGTACCGCAACTTAGCACAGATACGCAGTATTTT
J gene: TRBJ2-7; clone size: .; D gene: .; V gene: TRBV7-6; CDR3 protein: CASSQLPGTAASYEQYF; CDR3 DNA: TGTGCCAGCAGCCAACTTCCCGGGACCGCCGCCTCCTACGAGCAGTACTTC
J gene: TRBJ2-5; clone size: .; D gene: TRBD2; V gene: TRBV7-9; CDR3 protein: CASSLGHLGLVEGETQYF; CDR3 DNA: TGTGCCAGCAGCTTAGGGCACCTGGGACTAGTAGAGGGAGAGACCCAGTACTTC
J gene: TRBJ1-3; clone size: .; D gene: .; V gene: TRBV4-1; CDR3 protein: CASSQETHSGNTIYF; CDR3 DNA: TGCGCCAGCAGCCAAGAAACACATTCTGGAAACACCATATATTTT
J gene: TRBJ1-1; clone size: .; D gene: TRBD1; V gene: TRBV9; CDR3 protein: CASSVTGVTEAFF; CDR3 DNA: TGTGCCAGCAGCGTGACAGGGGTCACTGAAGCTTTCTTT
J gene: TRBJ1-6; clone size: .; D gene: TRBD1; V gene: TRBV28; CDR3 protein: CASSLVDRVNSPLHF; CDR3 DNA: TGTGCCAGCAGTTTGGTGGACAGGGTTAATTCACCCCTCCACTTT
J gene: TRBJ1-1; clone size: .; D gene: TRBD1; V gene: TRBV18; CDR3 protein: CASSPYASGQGDGTEAFF; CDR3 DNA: TGTGCCAGCTCTCCTTACGCCTCGGGACAGGGGGATGGGACTGAAGCTTTCTTT
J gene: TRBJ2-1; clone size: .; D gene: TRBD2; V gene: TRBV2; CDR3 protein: CASRLLAGLDNEQFF; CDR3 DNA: TGTGCCAGCAGGCTACTAGCGGGTCTCGACAATGAGCAGTTCTTC
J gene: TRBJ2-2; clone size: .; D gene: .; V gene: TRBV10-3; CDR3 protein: CAISDGSVSTGELFF; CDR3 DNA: TGTGCCATCAGCGACGGGAGTGTTAGCACCGGGGAGCTGTTTTTT
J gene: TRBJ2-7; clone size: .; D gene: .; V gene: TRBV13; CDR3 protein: CASSLKGKEQYF; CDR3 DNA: TGTGCCAGCAGCTTAAAGGGCAAGGAGCAGTACTTC
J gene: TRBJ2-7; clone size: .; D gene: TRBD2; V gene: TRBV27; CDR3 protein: CASSLSGSGSIYEQYF; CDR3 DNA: TGTGCCAGCAGTTTAAGTGGCAGCGGGAGTATCTACGAGCAGTACTTC
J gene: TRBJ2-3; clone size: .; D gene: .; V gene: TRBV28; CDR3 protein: CASTLRGGDTQYF; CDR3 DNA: TGTGCCAGCACCCTTAGGGGGGGGGATACGCAGTATTTT
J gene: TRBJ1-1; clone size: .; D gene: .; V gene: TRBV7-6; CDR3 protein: CASTAGTEAFF; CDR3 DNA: TGTGCCAGCACAGCGGGGACTGAAGCTTTCTTT
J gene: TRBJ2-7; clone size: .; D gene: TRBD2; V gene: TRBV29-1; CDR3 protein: CSVGGYEQYF; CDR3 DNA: TGCAGCGTGGGGGGGTACGAGCAGTACTTC
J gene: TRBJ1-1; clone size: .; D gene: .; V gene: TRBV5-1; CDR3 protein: CASSLARKTEAFF; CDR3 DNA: TGCGCCAGCAGCTTGGCTAGGAAAACTGAAGCTTTCTTT
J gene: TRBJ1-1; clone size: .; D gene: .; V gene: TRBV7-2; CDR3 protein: CASSLTAEAFF; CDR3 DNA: TGTGCCAGCAGTTTAACTGCCGAAGCTTTCTTT
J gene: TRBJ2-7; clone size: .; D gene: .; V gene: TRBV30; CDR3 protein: CAWSVQRLTYEQYF; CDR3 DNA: TGTGCCTGGAGTGTCCAGAGATTAACCTACGAGCAGTACTTC
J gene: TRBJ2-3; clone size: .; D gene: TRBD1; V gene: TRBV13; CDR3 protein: CASSWTGGGTDTQYF; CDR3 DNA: TGTGCCAGCAGCTGGACAGGGGGAGGCACAGATACGCAGTATTTT
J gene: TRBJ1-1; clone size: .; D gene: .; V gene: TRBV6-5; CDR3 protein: CASSYSENTEAFF; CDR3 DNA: TGTGCCAGCAGTTACTCTGAGAACACTGAAGCTTTCTTT
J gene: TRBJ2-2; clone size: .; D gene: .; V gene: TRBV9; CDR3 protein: CASSDGVGTLGTGELFF; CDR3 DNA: TGTGCCAGCAGCGACGGGGTGGGGACTCTCGGCACCGGGGAGCTGTTTTTT
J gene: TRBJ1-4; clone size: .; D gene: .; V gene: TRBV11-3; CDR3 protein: CASSFPTEGAQEKLFF; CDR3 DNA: TGTGCCAGCAGCTTCCCCACCGAAGGGGCGCAGGAAAAACTGTTTTTT
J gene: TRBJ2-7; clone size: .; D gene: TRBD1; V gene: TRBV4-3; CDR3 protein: CASSQTASTGEFSYEQYF; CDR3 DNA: TGCGCCAGCAGCCAAACCGCGAGCACAGGGGAATTCTCCTACGAGCAGTACTTC